A selection of T cell receptor beta chains follows, all from one sample in a study of T cell repertoires in cytomegalovirus infection. One entry per CDR3 protein, called by TCRdb with MiXCR from the reads. The sample carries around 180,000 distinct CDR3 sequences, about 28% recorded once. The specimen was PBMCs. All receptors derive from a human donor in good health (CMV status not recorded). Some clones in this sample may be carry-over from other donors' samples. Each CDR3 is given with its conserved first and last residue. Where a row states a size, it is once, few, many or the class of an expanded clone; other rows omit it.

v_gene: TRBV6-2/TRBV6-3
abundance: .
CDR3aa: CASSYGQALRNTIYF

v_gene: TRBV6-1
abundance: .
CDR3aa: CASRADTQYF

v_gene: TRBV19
abundance: .
CDR3aa: CASRYRGTEAFF

v_gene: TRBV29-1
abundance: few
CDR3aa: CSALLYDRNYGYTF

v_gene: TRBV2
abundance: .
CDR3aa: CASRPRTVNTGELFF

v_gene: TRBV2
abundance: few
CDR3aa: CASSAWDSSTDTQYF

v_gene: TRBV6-2/TRBV6-3
abundance: .
CDR3aa: CASSYAADTQYF

v_gene: TRBV6-4
abundance: .
CDR3aa: CASSDGSLGEAFF

v_gene: TRBV20-1
abundance: many
CDR3aa: CSATGQGASTPYEQYF

v_gene: TRBV19
abundance: .
CDR3aa: CASSIGTSGVDEQFF

v_gene: TRBV12-3/TRBV12-4
abundance: many
CDR3aa: CASSFRVNTEAFF

v_gene: TRBV2
abundance: .
CDR3aa: CASSPGEMNTEAFF

v_gene: TRBV7-8
abundance: many
CDR3aa: CASSLSRGTDTQYF

v_gene: TRBV20-1
abundance: few
CDR3aa: CSARRGTGVGNEQFF

v_gene: TRBV7-2
abundance: many
CDR3aa: CASSLGKTEAFF

v_gene: TRBV3-1
abundance: .
CDR3aa: CASSQEGRGQYGYTF

v_gene: TRBV20-1
abundance: .
CDR3aa: CSARPGVAEETQYF

v_gene: TRBV2
abundance: .
CDR3aa: CASSGGLNNEQFF

v_gene: TRBV12-3/TRBV12-4
abundance: few
CDR3aa: CASSGTGGNTIYF

v_gene: TRBV12-3/TRBV12-4
abundance: .
CDR3aa: CASSFSGHSYQETQYF